This T cell receptor (beta chain) was obtained from a study of tumor and adjacent non-tumor tissue in lung cancer. General observations from the study: In normal lung, the top 100 clones were significantly more dominant than in tumor.

This sample's RNA came from whole unsorted tissue. More than 3 cm separated this lung sample from the edge of the tumor. About this clonotype itself: Its antigen remains unidentified. At one boundary the junction diverges from the germline segment, which might be a read error.

This CDR3 region has 15 residues. Looked up from germline, CDR1 is LGHNA and CDR2 is YNFKEQ. The library came from three nested PCR rounds adapted from ARM-PCR protocols. From the multiplex PCR reads, TCRdb called clonotypes with MiXCR, one entry per CDR3 protein. Counted here are about 98,000 distinct CDR3 sequences, 75% to 90% occurring once; the ten biggest clones make up approximately 28%. The sample comprised distant non-tumor lung tissue. This receptor was taken from a man between 60 and 75 years old with small cell lung cancer. This chain joins TRBV4-2 and TRBJ2-1, with D hard to call. The CDR3 region has the DNA TGTGTCAGCAGCCAAGAGCGCCTAGTTTACAATGAGCAGTTCTTC. It codes for CVSSQERLVYNEQFF.